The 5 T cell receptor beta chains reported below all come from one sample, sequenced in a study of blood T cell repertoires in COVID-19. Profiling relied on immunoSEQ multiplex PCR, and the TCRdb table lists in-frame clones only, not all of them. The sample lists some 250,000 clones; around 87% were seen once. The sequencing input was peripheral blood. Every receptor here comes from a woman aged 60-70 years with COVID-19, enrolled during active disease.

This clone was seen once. The chain's CDR3 is CATSREASGQETQYF. The CDR3 bases are TGTGCCACCAGCCGGGAAGCTAGCGGCCAAGAGACCCAGTACTTC. This chain connects TRBV15 to TRBJ2-5, with 7 bases that match TRBD2. V lost 5 bases and J lost 1; bases outside the gene matches: 7. The CDR3 length is 15 residues. CDR1 and CDR2 (germline): LNHNV, YYDKDF (reference sequence).

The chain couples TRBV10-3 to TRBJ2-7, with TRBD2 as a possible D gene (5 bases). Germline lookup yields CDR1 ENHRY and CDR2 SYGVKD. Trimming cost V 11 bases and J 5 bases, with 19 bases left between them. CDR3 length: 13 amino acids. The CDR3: CASGEGVTNEQYF. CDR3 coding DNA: TGTGCCTCGGGTGAGGGCGTCACCAACGAGCAGTACTTC.

CDR3 DNA sequence: TGTGCCAGCAAAATGGGCGGAGAGGGTAAGGGCATTCAGTACTTC. Its translation is CASKMGGEGKGIQYF. The chain carries TRBV6-7 and TRBJ2-4, with TRBD2 as a possible D gene (5 bases). TRBV6-7 is annotated as an ORF whose role is uncertain. With 7 bases removed from V and 9 bases from J, the gap between germline ends came to 22 bases. The CDR3 length is 15 residues.

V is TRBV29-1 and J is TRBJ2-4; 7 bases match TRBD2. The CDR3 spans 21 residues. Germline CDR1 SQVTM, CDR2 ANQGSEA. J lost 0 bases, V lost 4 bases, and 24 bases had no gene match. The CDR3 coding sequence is TGCAGCGTTGCTCCACCTGCCGGGCTAGCGGATTTCACCGAAGCCAAAAACATTCAGTACTTC. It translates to CSVAPPAGLADFTEAKNIQYF.

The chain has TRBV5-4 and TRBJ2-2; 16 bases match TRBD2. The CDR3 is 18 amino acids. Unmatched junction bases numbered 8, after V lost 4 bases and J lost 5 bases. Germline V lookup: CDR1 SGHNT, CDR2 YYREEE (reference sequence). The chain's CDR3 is CASSAGLAGGRKTGELFF. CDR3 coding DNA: TGTGCCAGCAGCGCGGGACTAGCGGGAGGGCGGAAAACCGGGGAGCTGTTTTTT.